The 15 T cell receptor beta chains reported below all come from one sample, sequenced in a study of blood T cell repertoires in COVID-19. TCRdb's table, derived via immunoSEQ multiplex PCR, lists solely in-frame clones and lacks some. The data hold over 250,000 clones, with about 89% observed a single time. Specimen: PBMCs or T cells enriched from blood (not recorded which). All receptors come from a man between 40 and 49 years old who had recovered from COVID-19.

This clone has a handful of counts. This chain joins TRBV4-3 and TRBJ2-1, with 7 bases identical to TRBD2. Germline trimming cut 4 bases from V and 0 bases from J; bases unmatched to any gene: 18. The CDR3 has 20 residues. Looked up from germline, CDR1 is LGHNA and CDR2 is YSLEER. CDR3 nucleotide sequence: TGCGCCAGCAGCCTCTTGGGGCGACTAGCCCCGACGAGCTCCTACAATGAGCAGTTCTTC. Translating it yields CASSLLGRLAPTSSYNEQFF.

The J gene is TRBJ2-3, the V gene TRBV11-3, with a weak D call TRBD2 (5 bases). This CDR3 region has 15 residues. Trimming left V 1 base short and J 2 bases short, with 10 bases between. The germline gives CDR1 SGHNT, CDR2 YENEEA. In DNA form, the CDR3 reads TGTGCCAGCAGCTTAGTGGGCCTAGCCACAGATACGCAGTATTTT. It is translated as CASSLVGLATDTQYF.

The genes are TRBV4-1 and TRBJ2-3, with 12 bases lining up with TRBD2. The germline V gene encodes CDR1 MGHRA and CDR2 YSYEKL. J lost 1 base, V lost 3 bases, and 5 bases had no gene match. There are 17 residues in the CDR3. CDR3 sequence: CASSHPSGRAGTDTQYF. DNA of the CDR3: TGCGCCAGCAGCCATCCTAGCGGGAGGGCTGGCACAGATACGCAGTATTTT.

This clone came up once. The rearrangement links TRBV7-2 to TRBJ1-1; 8 positions match TRBD1. CDR1 and CDR2 (germline): SGHTA, FQGNSA. This CDR3 has 14 residues. Trimming took 5 bases from V and 1 from J; bases not matched to a gene: 3. The CDR3 sequence: CASSIGQGNTEAFF. Written as DNA, the CDR3 is TGTGCCAGCAGCATAGGACAGGGGAACACTGAAGCTTTCTTT.

The rearrangement uses TRBV9 and TRBJ2-3; TRBD2 agrees at 10 bases. The CDR3 covers 17 residues. Germline loops: CDR1 SGDLS, CDR2 YYNGEE. V dropped 3 bases and J dropped 4; count of bases not matched to a gene: 11. DNA of the CDR3: TGTGCCAGCAGCGCCCAAGTAGCGGGAGGAAGGGCAGATACGCAGTATTTT. Encoded protein: CASSAQVAGGRADTQYF.

This clone has a single count. V gene TRBV19 combines with J gene TRBJ2-7, with 13 nucleotides matching TRBD2. From germline, CDR1 is LNHDA and CDR2 SQIVND (reference sequence). The CDR3 covers 15 residues. V gave up 7 bases and J gave up 3 bases; unmatched junction bases: 6. The CDR3, as DNA: TGTGCCAGTACACGGACTAGCGGGAGCTACTACGAGCAGTACTTC. As protein: CASTRTSGSYYEQYF.

The chain employs TRBV19 and TRBJ2-3; 9 bases align to TRBD1. J gave up 0 bases and V 10 bases, and 8 bases lay outside the gene matches. Germline V gene data show CDR1 as LNHDA and CDR2 as SQIVND (reference sequence). The CDR3 is 15 amino acids. This chain's CDR3 is CATDRGFSSTDTQYF. Written as DNA, the CDR3 is TGTGCCACCGACAGGGGGTTTTCTAGCACAGATACGCAGTATTTT.

The rearrangement links TRBV18 to TRBJ1-2; tentative D call: TRBD1 (5 bases). CDR1 KGHSH and CDR2 LQKENI come from the germline V gene. The CDR3 totals 14 residues. Trimming shortened V by 0 bases and J by 12 bases, and 17 bases separated the two germline ends. The DNA for the CDR3 is TGTGCCAGCTCACCACCGTCCCTCACAGGCCAGAACACCTTC. Translation gives CASSPPSLTGQNTF.

The chain uses TRBV15 and TRBJ2-1; perhaps TRBD2 as D (6 bases). CDR1 LNHNV and CDR2 YYDKDF come from the germline V gene (reference sequence). This CDR3 has 15 amino acids. Trimming took off 8 bases at V and 2 bases at J, with 16 bases between the two ends. The CDR3 DNA follows: TGTGCCACCGCCTCGGGGGACCGGACCTACAATGAGCAGTTCTTC. Protein product: CATASGDRTYNEQFF. Using reference TRBV15 and TRBJ2-1 for the parts outside the CDR3, the full variable domain is DAMVIQNPRYQVTQFGKPVTLSCSQTLNHNVMYWYQQKSSQAPKLLFHYYDKDFNNEADTPDNFQSRRPNTSFCFLDIRSPGLGDTAMYLCATASGDRTYNEQFFGPGTRLTVL.

The sample holds one count of this clone. This chain uses TRBV25-1 with TRBJ1-3, with D maybe TRBD1 (6 bases). V lost 6 bases and J lost 4, with 19 bases in between. The germline CDR1 and CDR2 sequences are MGHDK and SYGVNS. The CDR3 is made up of 16 amino acids. The CDR3 coding sequence is TGTGCCAGCAGCCCTAACTGGGCAGGGGAAGGAAACACCATATATTTT. Translated: CASSPNWAGEGNTIYF.

This sequence joins TRBV13 and TRBJ1-4; D call uncertain. This CDR3 is 13 amino acids long. The V end lost 2 bases, the J end lost 8 bases, and 9 bases lay between the germline ends. Germline-derived CDR1 and CDR2 are PRHDT and FYEKMQ (reference sequence). CDR3 sequence: CASSLTENEKLFF. CDR3 bases: TGTGCCAGCAGCTTAACAGAAAACGAAAAACTGTTTTTT.

Only one count was recorded for this clone. CDR3 protein: CASSGTRSSGNTIYF. The CDR3 DNA reads TGTGCCAGCAGTGGGACACGGAGCTCTGGAAACACCATATATTTT. The V call is TRBV2, the J call TRBJ1-3, with D possibly TRBD1 on 5 matching bases. Deletions cut 4 bases from V and 0 bases from J, with 10 bases between. In germline, CDR1 is SNHLY, CDR2 FYNNEI. The CDR3 has 15 residues. Full variable domain (outside the CDR3, taken from reference TRBV2 and TRBJ1-3): EPEVTQTPSHQVTQMGQEVILRCVPISNHLYFYWYRQILGQKVEFLVSFYNNEISEKSEIFDDQFSVERPDGSNFTLKIRSTKLEDSAMYFCASSGTRSSGNTIYFGEGSWLTVV.

This chain connects TRBV30 to TRBJ1-5, with TRBD1 identical over 7 bases. In germline, CDR1 is GTSNPN, CDR2 SVGIG (reference sequence). V trimming: 6 bases; J trimming: 3 bases; junction bases outside the gene matches: 8. This CDR3 region has 14 residues. The CDR3 nucleotides read TGTGCCTGTTCCCGGGACAGCGCCAATCAGCCCCAGCATTTT. This sequence encodes CACSRDSANQPQHF.

The CDR3 bases are TGTGCCAGCAGTCAGGGCACAGAAGAGACCCAGTACTTC. Its translation: CASSQGTEETQYF. V and J are TRBV27 and TRBJ2-5; perhaps TRBD1 as D (5 bases). Germline CDR1 reads MNHEY; CDR2 reads SMNVEV (reference sequence). The CDR3 is 13 amino acids. V shed 5 bases and J shed 3 bases, with 10 bases lying between them.

This chain uses TRBV7-2 with TRBJ1-1, with 8 bases aligning to TRBD1. CDR1 and CDR2 from the germline V gene are SGHTA and FQGNSA. This CDR3 comprises 14 residues. The trim removed 4 bases at V and 5 bases at J, leaving 6 bases unmatched. The CDR3 loop reads CASSSPGGWTEAFF. DNA for the CDR3: TGTGCCAGCAGCTCACCAGGGGGCTGGACTGAAGCTTTCTTT.